The entry that follows covers one T cell receptor beta chain sequence. This CDR3 comprises 15 residues. Trimming removed 1 base from V and 2 bases from J, with 10 bases in between. Germline V lookup: CDR1 LNHNV, CDR2 YYDKDF (reference sequence). RNA served as the template for amplifying TCR beta CDR3 regions. First-round RT-PCR relied on HTBI primers, and a second-round multiplex PCR came next. Each CDR3 protein gets one entry after TCRdb re-called the multiplex PCR reads with MiXCR. The table records around 670,000 distinct CDR3 sequences, roughly two fifths of them present only once. This entry comes from a study of Graves' ophthalmopathy and Graves' hyperthyroidism. Study summary: Researchers obtained peripheral blood at initial diagnosis, before any treatment had begun.

The TCR comes from an adult man with Graves' ophthalmopathy. The V gene is TRBV15, the J gene TRBJ2-3; TRBD2 might be the D (5 bases). Input material: peripheral blood. CDR3 amino acids: CATSRALEHTDTQYF. DNA of the CDR3: TGTGCCACCAGCAGAGCACTAGAGCACACAGATACGCAGTATTTT.